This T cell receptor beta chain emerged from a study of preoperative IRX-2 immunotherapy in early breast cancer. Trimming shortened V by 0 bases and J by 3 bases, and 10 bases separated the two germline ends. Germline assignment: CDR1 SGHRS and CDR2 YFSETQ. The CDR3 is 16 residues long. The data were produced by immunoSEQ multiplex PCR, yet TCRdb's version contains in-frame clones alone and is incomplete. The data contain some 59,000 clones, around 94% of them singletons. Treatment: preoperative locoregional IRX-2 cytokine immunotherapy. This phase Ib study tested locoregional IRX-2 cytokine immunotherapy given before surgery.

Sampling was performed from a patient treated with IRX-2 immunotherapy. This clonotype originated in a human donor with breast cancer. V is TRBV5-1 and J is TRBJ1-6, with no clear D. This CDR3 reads CASSLGEGGYNSPLHF. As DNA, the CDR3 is TGCGCCAGCAGCTTGGGCGAGGGCGGCTATAATTCACCCCTCCACTTT.